The entry that follows covers one T cell receptor (beta chain) sequence. This entry is derived from a study of blood T cell repertoires in COVID-19. Seattle-derived patients entered the study during active infection and were followed longitudinally. Clones were sequenced by immunoSEQ multiplex PCR, and TCRdb holds only the in-frame ones, with some missing. This sample has about 71,000 clones, with roughly 80% found just once. CDR1 and CDR2 from the germline V gene are SGDLS and YYNGEE. This CDR3 has 14 residues. V was cut by 0 bases and J by 7 bases, with 13 bases left in between. This clonotype originated in a man aged 30 to 45 with COVID-19, enrolled during active disease. This sequence joins TRBV9 and TRBJ1-2, with D possibly being TRBD1 (5 bases). Material for sequencing was peripheral blood. This CDR3 reads CASSVDRGRSGYTF. The CDR3 region has the DNA TGTGCCAGCAGCGTAGACCGGGGGAGGAGTGGCTACACCTTC.